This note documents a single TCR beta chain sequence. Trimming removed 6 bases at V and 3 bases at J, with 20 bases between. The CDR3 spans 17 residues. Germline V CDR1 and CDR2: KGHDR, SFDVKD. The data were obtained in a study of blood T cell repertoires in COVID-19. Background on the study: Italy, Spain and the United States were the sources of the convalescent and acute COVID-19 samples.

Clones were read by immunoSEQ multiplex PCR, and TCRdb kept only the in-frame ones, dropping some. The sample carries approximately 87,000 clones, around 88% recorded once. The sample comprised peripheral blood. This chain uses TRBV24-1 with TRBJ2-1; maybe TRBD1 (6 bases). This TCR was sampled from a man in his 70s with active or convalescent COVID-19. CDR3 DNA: TGTGCCACCAGTTACGACCCCCAGGGGCTTAACTACAATGAGCAGTTCTTC. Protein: CATSYDPQGLNYNEQFF.